Listed below are T cell receptor beta chains from one sample, sequenced in a study of shared clonotypes between healthy human individuals. Data came from immunoSEQ multiplex PCR; TCRdb stores just in-frame clones and leaves some out. The sample lists roughly 510,000 clones; nearly 80% were seen once. The material sequenced was PBMCs. The receptor set was obtained from a woman aged 40 to 50 in good health. Some clones in this sample may be carry-over from other donors' samples. Each CDR3 is given with its conserved first and last residue. D genes are given only for firm matches. Clone size is given for some rows only: seen once, a few or many times, or a class if the clone is expanded.

clone_size: once; d_call: .; j_call: TRBJ1-1; v_call: TRBV28; cdr3_nt: TGTGCCAGCAAGGAGTACACTGAAGCTTTCTTT; cdr3_aa: CASKEYTEAFF
clone_size: .; d_call: .; j_call: TRBJ1-2; v_call: TRBV28; cdr3_nt: TGTGCCAGCATCCCCCCATCGGGGTTTACCGGCTACACCTTC; cdr3_aa: CASIPPSGFTGYTF
clone_size: .; d_call: TRBD1; j_call: TRBJ2-5; v_call: TRBV9; cdr3_nt: TGTGCCAGCAGCGCGACGACAGGGCGGGAGACCCAGTACTTC; cdr3_aa: CASSATTGRETQYF
clone_size: .; d_call: .; j_call: TRBJ2-3; v_call: TRBV7-3; cdr3_nt: TGTGCCAGCAGCTTAGGGAGTAAGGGCTACCCAGATACGCAGTATTTT; cdr3_aa: CASSLGSKGYPDTQYF
clone_size: once; d_call: .; j_call: TRBJ2-5; v_call: TRBV5-6; cdr3_nt: TGTGCCAGCAGCTTATGGGCCGCCCAAGAGACCCAGTACTTC; cdr3_aa: CASSLWAAQETQYF
clone_size: .; d_call: TRBD2; j_call: TRBJ2-7; v_call: TRBV7-2; cdr3_nt: TGTGCCAGCAGCTTAGTCATAGCGGGAGGCGGGGAGCAGTACTTC; cdr3_aa: CASSLVIAGGGEQYF
clone_size: .; d_call: TRBD2; j_call: TRBJ2-3; v_call: TRBV5-4; cdr3_nt: TGTGCCAGCAGGCGGGAGTTCACAGATACGCAGTATTTT; cdr3_aa: CASRREFTDTQYF
clone_size: many; d_call: TRBD1; j_call: TRBJ2-1; v_call: TRBV27; cdr3_nt: TGTGCCAGCGCCCCTCGGGGGACAGGGGCCTACGGTGAGCAGTTCTTC; cdr3_aa: CASAPRGTGAYGEQFF
clone_size: few; d_call: TRBD2; j_call: TRBJ2-3; v_call: TRBV7-9; cdr3_nt: TGTGCCAGCAGCTCACCCGGGACTAGCCCCATGACGCAGTATTTT; cdr3_aa: CASSSPGTSPMTQYF
clone_size: once; d_call: TRBD2; j_call: TRBJ2-1; v_call: TRBV9; cdr3_nt: TGTGCCAGCAGCATAATAGCGGGAGGATACAATGAGCAGTTCTTC; cdr3_aa: CASSIIAGGYNEQFF
clone_size: .; d_call: TRBD2; j_call: TRBJ2-7; v_call: TRBV5-1; cdr3_nt: TGCGCCAGCACGCCCACTGCGGGAGACTCCTACGAGCAGTACTTC; cdr3_aa: CASTPTAGDSYEQYF
clone_size: .; d_call: .; j_call: TRBJ1-5; v_call: TRBV5-4; cdr3_nt: TGTGCCAGCAGCCGGGACTTCGATCAGCCCCAGCATTTT; cdr3_aa: CASSRDFDQPQHF
clone_size: .; d_call: .; j_call: TRBJ2-7; v_call: TRBV4-2; cdr3_nt: TGTGCCAGCAGCCAATCTGACTGGGAGCAGTACTTC; cdr3_aa: CASSQSDWEQYF
clone_size: .; d_call: .; j_call: TRBJ2-7; v_call: TRBV18; cdr3_nt: TGTGCCAGCTCACCGGCACTAAATTACGAGCAGTACTTC; cdr3_aa: CASSPALNYEQYF
clone_size: few; d_call: .; j_call: TRBJ1-5; v_call: TRBV7-8; cdr3_nt: TGTGCCAGCACCTCCCGCGGGAATCAGCCCCAGCATTTT; cdr3_aa: CASTSRGNQPQHF
clone_size: .; d_call: .; j_call: TRBJ2-2; v_call: TRBV12-5; cdr3_nt: TGTGCTAGTGGTTTGAATCCCCTGAACACCGGGGAGCTGTTTTTT; cdr3_aa: CASGLNPLNTGELFF
clone_size: .; d_call: .; j_call: TRBJ2-7; v_call: TRBV5-4; cdr3_nt: TGTGCCAGCAGCGTACGTTTTGGACAGACCTACGAGCAGTACTTC; cdr3_aa: CASSVRFGQTYEQYF
clone_size: many; d_call: .; j_call: TRBJ2-7; v_call: TRBV5-1; cdr3_nt: TGCGCCAGCAGGCTTCAGGGGACCTACGAGCAGTACTTC; cdr3_aa: CASRLQGTYEQYF
clone_size: .; d_call: .; j_call: TRBJ2-1; v_call: TRBV9; cdr3_nt: TGTGCCAGCAGCGTAGTGGCAGGGTTTGAGCATGAGCAGTTCTTC; cdr3_aa: CASSVVAGFEHEQFF
clone_size: .; d_call: .; j_call: TRBJ2-3; v_call: TRBV15; cdr3_nt: TGTGCCACCGGACCGGGACTCGCAAGAGATACGCAGTATTTT; cdr3_aa: CATGPGLARDTQYF
clone_size: .; d_call: TRBD1; j_call: TRBJ2-5; v_call: TRBV6-1; cdr3_nt: TGTGCCAGCAGTCCAGACAGGGAAGAGACCCAGTACTTC; cdr3_aa: CASSPDREETQYF
clone_size: .; d_call: TRBD1; j_call: TRBJ1-5; v_call: TRBV6-1; cdr3_nt: TGTGCCAGCAGTAGCAGGGGGAGCAATCAGCCCCAGCATTTT; cdr3_aa: CASSSRGSNQPQHF
clone_size: .; d_call: .; j_call: TRBJ1-4; v_call: TRBV5-6; cdr3_nt: TGTGCCAGCAGCTTCCGCGCAGGGCTTAATGAAAAACTGTTTTTT; cdr3_aa: CASSFRAGLNEKLFF
clone_size: few; d_call: TRBD2; j_call: TRBJ2-7; v_call: TRBV2; cdr3_nt: TGTGCCAGCAGGACTAGCGGGAGCTCCTACGAGCAGTACTTC; cdr3_aa: CASRTSGSSYEQYF
clone_size: .; d_call: TRBD1; j_call: TRBJ2-1; v_call: TRBV4-3; cdr3_nt: TGCGCCAGCAGCCAAGATATTACAGGGGGTAATGAGCAGTTCTTC; cdr3_aa: CASSQDITGGNEQFF
clone_size: .; d_call: TRBD1; j_call: TRBJ1-1; v_call: TRBV29-1; cdr3_nt: TGCAGCGTTGAAGATCTAGGGGGCGCGAACACTGAAGCTTTCTTT; cdr3_aa: CSVEDLGGANTEAFF
clone_size: few; d_call: .; j_call: TRBJ2-2; v_call: TRBV21-1; cdr3_nt: TGTGCCAGCAGCAAAGGGAACAGGGGGTATCAGCCCTCGAACACCGGGGAGCTGTTTTTT; cdr3_aa: CASSKGNRGYQPSNTGELFF
clone_size: .; d_call: TRBD1; j_call: TRBJ1-2; v_call: TRBV19; cdr3_nt: TGTGCCAGTAGGGACAGGGGTAACTATGGCTACACCTTC; cdr3_aa: CASRDRGNYGYTF
clone_size: .; d_call: .; j_call: TRBJ2-3; v_call: TRBV7-2; cdr3_nt: TGTGCCAGCAGACTAGGCGGGGGCAGCACAGATACGCAGTATTTT; cdr3_aa: CASRLGGGSTDTQYF
clone_size: many; d_call: .; j_call: TRBJ2-7; v_call: TRBV7-8; cdr3_nt: TGTGCCAGCAGCTTAGCGAGGTACGAGCAGTACTTC; cdr3_aa: CASSLARYEQYF
clone_size: .; d_call: TRBD1; j_call: TRBJ2-1; v_call: TRBV7-3; cdr3_nt: TGTGCCAGCAACTCCGGGACAGGGGGTAATGAGCAGTTCTTC; cdr3_aa: CASNSGTGGNEQFF
clone_size: few; d_call: .; j_call: TRBJ1-1; v_call: TRBV7-9; cdr3_nt: TGTGCCAGCAGCCCGCCGGCTCATGGGGCTGAAGCTTTCTTT; cdr3_aa: CASSPPAHGAEAFF
clone_size: .; d_call: .; j_call: TRBJ2-2; v_call: TRBV6-6; cdr3_nt: TGTGCCAGCAGGTCACTAGCTCCCGACACCGGGGAGCTGTTTTTT; cdr3_aa: CASRSLAPDTGELFF
clone_size: .; d_call: .; j_call: TRBJ1-1; v_call: TRBV27; cdr3_nt: TGTGCCAGCAGTTACGGACAGATAAACACTGAAGCTTTCTTT; cdr3_aa: CASSYGQINTEAFF
clone_size: .; d_call: TRBD1; j_call: TRBJ2-7; v_call: TRBV28; cdr3_nt: TGTGCCAGCAGTTTATCCGGGACAGGGGACTACGAGCAGTACTTC; cdr3_aa: CASSLSGTGDYEQYF
clone_size: once; d_call: TRBD2; j_call: TRBJ2-1; v_call: TRBV29-1; cdr3_nt: TGCAGCGTTGAAGCGGGACTAGCGACCAACAATGAGCAGTTCTTC; cdr3_aa: CSVEAGLATNNEQFF
clone_size: .; d_call: TRBD1; j_call: TRBJ1-3; v_call: TRBV5-1; cdr3_nt: TGCGCCAGCAGCTTGGTAGGGGGCAACTCTGGAAACACCATATATTTT; cdr3_aa: CASSLVGGNSGNTIYF
clone_size: .; d_call: .; j_call: TRBJ2-3; v_call: TRBV9; cdr3_nt: TGTGCCAGCAGCGCCGGGGAAGATACGCAGTATTTT; cdr3_aa: CASSAGEDTQYF
clone_size: .; d_call: TRBD2; j_call: TRBJ2-1; v_call: TRBV10-2; cdr3_nt: TGCGCCACCACACTAGCGGGAGCTTACAATGAGCAGTTCTTC; cdr3_aa: CATTLAGAYNEQFF
clone_size: .; d_call: .; j_call: TRBJ1-4; v_call: TRBV18; cdr3_nt: TGTGCCAGCTCACGATCGCAGGGAACTAATGAAAAACTGTTTTTT; cdr3_aa: CASSRSQGTNEKLFF
clone_size: once; d_call: .; j_call: TRBJ2-1; v_call: TRBV18; cdr3_nt: TGTGCCAGCTCACCACGATCCCGCCCCCCCGGTGAGCAGTTCTTC; cdr3_aa: CASSPRSRPPGEQFF
clone_size: .; d_call: TRBD2; j_call: TRBJ2-3; v_call: TRBV10-3; cdr3_nt: TGTGCCATCAGTGAGCGGCTAGCGGGAGGGTCGGCCACAGATACGCAGTATTTT; cdr3_aa: CAISERLAGGSATDTQYF
clone_size: .; d_call: .; j_call: TRBJ1-4; v_call: TRBV28; cdr3_nt: TGTGCCAGCAGTACCACTGGGGGGGGCGCGGTTGAAAAACTGTTTTTT; cdr3_aa: CASSTTGGGAVEKLFF
clone_size: .; d_call: .; j_call: TRBJ2-3; v_call: TRBV11-2; cdr3_nt: TGTGCCAGCAGCCCCACCAGAGATACGCAGTATTTT; cdr3_aa: CASSPTRDTQYF
clone_size: .; d_call: TRBD1; j_call: TRBJ2-2; v_call: TRBV18; cdr3_nt: TGTGCCAGCTCCCCGAGCCAGGGGGCAGCCGCCGGGGAGCTGTTTTTT; cdr3_aa: CASSPSQGAAAGELFF
clone_size: .; d_call: TRBD1; j_call: TRBJ1-1; v_call: TRBV6-1; cdr3_nt: TGTGCCAGCAGTGCGACAGGGAGGAACACTGAAGCTTTCTTT; cdr3_aa: CASSATGRNTEAFF
clone_size: few; d_call: .; j_call: TRBJ1-1; v_call: TRBV7-9; cdr3_nt: TGTGCCAGCAGCTCAGTTGGAGGGAGTACTGAAGCTTTCTTT; cdr3_aa: CASSSVGGSTEAFF
clone_size: .; d_call: TRBD1; j_call: TRBJ1-3; v_call: TRBV6-4; cdr3_nt: TGTGCCAGCACCGGACAGGGGACCATATATTTT; cdr3_aa: CASTGQGTIYF
clone_size: few; d_call: .; j_call: TRBJ1-1; v_call: TRBV6-6; cdr3_nt: TGTGCCAGCAGGTCAGGTGGGTACACTGAAGCTTTCTTT; cdr3_aa: CASRSGGYTEAFF
clone_size: .; d_call: TRBD2; j_call: TRBJ2-7; v_call: TRBV5-1; cdr3_nt: TGCGCCAGCAGCTCCGGAGCGGGAGGGTTAGACGAGCAGTACTTC; cdr3_aa: CASSSGAGGLDEQYF
clone_size: .; d_call: .; j_call: TRBJ2-7; v_call: TRBV7-9; cdr3_nt: TGTGCCAGCAGTCCATACCGGGACCAGGCGTTCGAGCAGTACTTC; cdr3_aa: CASSPYRDQAFEQYF
clone_size: .; d_call: TRBD1; j_call: TRBJ2-5; v_call: TRBV5-1; cdr3_nt: TGCGCCAGCAGTAAAACAGGGGATTCGACCCAGTACTTC; cdr3_aa: CASSKTGDSTQYF